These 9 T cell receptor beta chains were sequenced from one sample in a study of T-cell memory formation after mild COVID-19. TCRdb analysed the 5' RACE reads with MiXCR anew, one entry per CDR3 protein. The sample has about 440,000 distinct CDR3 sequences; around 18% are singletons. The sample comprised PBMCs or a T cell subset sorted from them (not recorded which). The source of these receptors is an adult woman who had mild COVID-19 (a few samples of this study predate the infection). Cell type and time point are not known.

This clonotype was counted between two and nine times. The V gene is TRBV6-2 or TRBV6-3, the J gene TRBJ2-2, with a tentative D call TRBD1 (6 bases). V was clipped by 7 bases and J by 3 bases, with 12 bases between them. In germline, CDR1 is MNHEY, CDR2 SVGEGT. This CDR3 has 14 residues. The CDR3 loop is CASKGAGDTGELFF. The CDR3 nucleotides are TGTGCCAGCAAGGGAGCAGGGGACACCGGGGAGCTGTTTTTT.

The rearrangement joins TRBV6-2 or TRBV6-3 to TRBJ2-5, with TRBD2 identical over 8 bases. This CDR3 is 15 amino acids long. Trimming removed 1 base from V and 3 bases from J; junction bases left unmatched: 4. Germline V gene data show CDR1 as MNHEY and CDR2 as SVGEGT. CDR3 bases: TGTGCCAGCAGTTACTTGAGCGGGGGAAAAGAGACCCAGTACTTC. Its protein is CASSYLSGGKETQYF.

The DNA for the CDR3 is TGTGCCAGCAGTTCCTCGGGCCTACGGAACACTGAAGCTTTCTTT. Protein sequence: CASSSSGLRNTEAFF. The rearrangement links TRBV12-3 or TRBV12-4 to TRBJ1-1; D not certain. This CDR3 has 15 amino acids. V was pared by 4 bases and J by 1 base, with 13 bases between.

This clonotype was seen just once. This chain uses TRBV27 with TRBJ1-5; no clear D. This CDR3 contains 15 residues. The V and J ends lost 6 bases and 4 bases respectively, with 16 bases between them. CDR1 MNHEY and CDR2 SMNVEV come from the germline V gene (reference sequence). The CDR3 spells CASRSLVASNQPQHF. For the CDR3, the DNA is TGTGCCAGCAGATCCCTGGTCGCCTCTAATCAGCCCCAGCATTTT.

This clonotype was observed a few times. The CDR3, as DNA: TGCAGTGCCCCCACCAACTATGGCTACACCTTC. This gives the protein CSAPTNYGYTF. V gene TRBV20-1 combines with J gene TRBJ1-2; D not certain. Germline V gene data show CDR1 as DFQATT and CDR2 as SNEGSKA (reference sequence). Trimming pared 6 bases from V and 2 bases from J, leaving 7 bases between. The CDR3 totals 11 residues.

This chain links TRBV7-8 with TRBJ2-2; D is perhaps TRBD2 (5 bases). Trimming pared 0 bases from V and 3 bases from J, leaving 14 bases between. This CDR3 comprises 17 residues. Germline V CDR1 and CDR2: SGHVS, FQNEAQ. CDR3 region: CASSLARLGGDTGELFF. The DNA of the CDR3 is TGTGCCAGCAGCTTAGCGCGGCTAGGAGGCGACACCGGGGAGCTGTTTTTT.

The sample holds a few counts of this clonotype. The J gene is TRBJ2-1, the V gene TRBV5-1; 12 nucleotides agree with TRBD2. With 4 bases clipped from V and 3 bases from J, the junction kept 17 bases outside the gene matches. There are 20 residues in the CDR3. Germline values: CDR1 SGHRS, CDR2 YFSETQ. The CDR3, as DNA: TGCGCCAGCAGCGGGGAAGCGCTAGCGGGAGGGGCGGGCGTCTACAATGAGCAGTTCTTC. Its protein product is CASSGEALAGGAGVYNEQFF.

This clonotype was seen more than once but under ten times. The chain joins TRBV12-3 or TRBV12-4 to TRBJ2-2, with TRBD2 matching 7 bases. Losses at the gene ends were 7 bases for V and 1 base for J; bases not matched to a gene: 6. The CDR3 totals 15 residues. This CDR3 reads CASTASGVNTGELFF. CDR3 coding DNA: TGTGCCAGCACCGCGAGCGGGGTGAACACCGGGGAGCTGTTTTTT.

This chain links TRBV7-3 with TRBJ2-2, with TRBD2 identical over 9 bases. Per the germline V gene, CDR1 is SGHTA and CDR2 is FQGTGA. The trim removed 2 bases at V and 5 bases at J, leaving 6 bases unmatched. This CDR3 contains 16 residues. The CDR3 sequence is CASSLQPAGGTGELFF. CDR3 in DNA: TGTGCCAGCAGCTTACAGCCAGCGGGGGGTACCGGGGAGCTGTTTTTT.